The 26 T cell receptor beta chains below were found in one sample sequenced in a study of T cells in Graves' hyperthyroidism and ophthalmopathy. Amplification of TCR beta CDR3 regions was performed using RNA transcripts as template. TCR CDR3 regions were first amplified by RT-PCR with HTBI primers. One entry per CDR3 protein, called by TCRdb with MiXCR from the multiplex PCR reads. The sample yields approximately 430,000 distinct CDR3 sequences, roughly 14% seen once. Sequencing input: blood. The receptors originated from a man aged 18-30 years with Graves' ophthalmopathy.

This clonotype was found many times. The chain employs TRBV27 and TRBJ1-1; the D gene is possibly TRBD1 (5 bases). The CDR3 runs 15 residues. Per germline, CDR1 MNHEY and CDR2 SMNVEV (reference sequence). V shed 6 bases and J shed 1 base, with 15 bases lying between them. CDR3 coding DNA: TGTGCCAGCAGCCTCCGCAGGGAAGGGAACACTGAAGCTTTCTTT. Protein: CASSLRREGNTEAFF.

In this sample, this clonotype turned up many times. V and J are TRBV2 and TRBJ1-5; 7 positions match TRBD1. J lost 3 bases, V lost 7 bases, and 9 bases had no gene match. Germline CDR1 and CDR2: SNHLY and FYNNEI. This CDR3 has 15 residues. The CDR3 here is CASMDPTGDNQPQHF. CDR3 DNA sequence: TGTGCCAGCATGGACCCTACAGGGGACAATCAGCCCCAGCATTTT.

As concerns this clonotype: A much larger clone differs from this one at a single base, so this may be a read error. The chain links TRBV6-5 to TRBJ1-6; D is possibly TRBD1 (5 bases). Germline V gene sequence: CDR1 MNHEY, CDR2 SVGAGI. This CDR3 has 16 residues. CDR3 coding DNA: TGTGCCAGCAGTTACAGCGGGGACCCCTATGATTCACCCCTCCACTTT. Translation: CASSYSGDPYDSPLHF.

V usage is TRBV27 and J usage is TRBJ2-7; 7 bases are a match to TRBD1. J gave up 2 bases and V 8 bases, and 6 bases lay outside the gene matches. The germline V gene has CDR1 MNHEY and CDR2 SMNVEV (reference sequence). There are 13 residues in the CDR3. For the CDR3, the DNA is TGTGCCAGCTCCGGGACAGCAGCCTACGAGCAGTACTTC. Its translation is CASSGTAAYEQYF.

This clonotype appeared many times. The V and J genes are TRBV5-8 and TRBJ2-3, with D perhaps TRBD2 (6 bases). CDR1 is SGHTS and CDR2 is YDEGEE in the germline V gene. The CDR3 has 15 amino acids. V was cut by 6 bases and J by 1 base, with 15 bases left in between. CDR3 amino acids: CASTIGGHGTDTQYF. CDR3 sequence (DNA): TGTGCCAGCACCATCGGAGGGCATGGCACAGATACGCAGTATTTT. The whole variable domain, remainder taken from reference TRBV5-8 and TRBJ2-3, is EAGVTQSPTHLIKTRGQQATLRCSPISGHTSVYWYQQALGLGLQFLLWYDEGEERNRGNFPPRFSGRQFPNYSSELNVNALELEDSALYLCASTIGGHGTDTQYFGPGTRLTVL.

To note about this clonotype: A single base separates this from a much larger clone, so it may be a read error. The chain's CDR3 is CASRFTGTGVTQYF. For the CDR3, the DNA is TGTGCCAGCAGATTTACCGGGACAGGGGTGACCCAGTACTTC. The rearrangement links TRBV7-9 to TRBJ2-5, with 10 positions matching TRBD1. Trimming took 6 bases from V and 7 from J; bases not matched to a gene: 8. CDR1 is SEHNR, CDR2 FQNEAQ, per germline (reference sequence). The CDR3 runs to 14 residues.

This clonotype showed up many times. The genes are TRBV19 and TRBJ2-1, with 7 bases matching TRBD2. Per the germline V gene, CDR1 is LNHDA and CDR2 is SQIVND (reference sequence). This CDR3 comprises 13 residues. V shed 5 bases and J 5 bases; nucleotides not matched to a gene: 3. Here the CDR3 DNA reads TGTGCCAGTAGTCCCCGGGGGGACAATGAGCAGTTCTTC. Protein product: CASSPRGDNEQFF.

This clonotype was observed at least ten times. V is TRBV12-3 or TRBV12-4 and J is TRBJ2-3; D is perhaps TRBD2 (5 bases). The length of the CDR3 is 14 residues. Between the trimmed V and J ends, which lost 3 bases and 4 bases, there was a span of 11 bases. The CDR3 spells CASSFVRVADTQYF. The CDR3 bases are TGTGCCAGCAGTTTCGTGAGGGTTGCAGATACGCAGTATTTT.

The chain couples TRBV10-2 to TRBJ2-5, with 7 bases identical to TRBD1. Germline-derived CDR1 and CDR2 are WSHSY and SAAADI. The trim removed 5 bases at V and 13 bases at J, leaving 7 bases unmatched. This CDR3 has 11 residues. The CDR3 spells CASSRVGGLYF. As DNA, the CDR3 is TGCGCCAGCAGTAGGGTAGGGGGCCTGTACTTC.

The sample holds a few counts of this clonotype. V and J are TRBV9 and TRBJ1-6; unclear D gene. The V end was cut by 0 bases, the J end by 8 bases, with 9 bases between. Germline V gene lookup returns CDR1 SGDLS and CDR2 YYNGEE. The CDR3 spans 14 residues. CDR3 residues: CASSVGPNDSPLHF. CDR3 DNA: TGTGCCAGCAGCGTAGGCCCAAATGATTCACCCCTCCACTTT.

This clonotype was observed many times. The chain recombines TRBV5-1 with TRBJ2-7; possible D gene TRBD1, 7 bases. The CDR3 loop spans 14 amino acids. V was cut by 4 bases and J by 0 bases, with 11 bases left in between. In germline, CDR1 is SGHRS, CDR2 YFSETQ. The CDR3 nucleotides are TGCGCCAGCAGCAGGGGGCGGGGCTCCTACGAGCAGTACTTC. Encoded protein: CASSRGRGSYEQYF.

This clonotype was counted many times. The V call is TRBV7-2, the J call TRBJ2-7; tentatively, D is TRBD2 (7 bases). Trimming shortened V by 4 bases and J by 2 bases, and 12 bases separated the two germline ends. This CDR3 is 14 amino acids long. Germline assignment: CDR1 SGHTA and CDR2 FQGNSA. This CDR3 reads CASSSWGGPYEQYF. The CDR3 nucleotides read TGTGCCAGCAGCTCATGGGGGGGCCCCTACGAGCAGTACTTC.

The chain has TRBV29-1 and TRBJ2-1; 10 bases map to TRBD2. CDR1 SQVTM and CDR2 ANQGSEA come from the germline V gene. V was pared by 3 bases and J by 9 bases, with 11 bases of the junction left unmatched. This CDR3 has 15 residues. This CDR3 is CSVEFIAGGSGEQFF. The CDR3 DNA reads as TGCAGCGTTGAGTTCATAGCGGGAGGAAGCGGTGAGCAGTTCTTC.

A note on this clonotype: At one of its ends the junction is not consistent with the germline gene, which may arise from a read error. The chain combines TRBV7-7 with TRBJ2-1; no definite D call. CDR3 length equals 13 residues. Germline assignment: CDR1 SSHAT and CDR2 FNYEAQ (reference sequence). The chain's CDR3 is CASSLAHSNEQFF. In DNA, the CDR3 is TGTGCTAGCAGCTTAGCTCATAGCAATGAGCAGTTCTTC.

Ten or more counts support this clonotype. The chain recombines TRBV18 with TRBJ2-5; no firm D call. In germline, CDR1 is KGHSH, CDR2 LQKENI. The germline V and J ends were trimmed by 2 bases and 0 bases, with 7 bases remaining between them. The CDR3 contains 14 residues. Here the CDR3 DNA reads TGTGCCAGCTCACCAAGCGACAACCAAGAGACCCAGTACTTC. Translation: CASSPSDNQETQYF. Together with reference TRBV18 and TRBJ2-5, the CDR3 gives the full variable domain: NAGVMQNPRHLVRRRGQEARLRCSPMKGHSHVYWYRQLPEEGLKFMVYLQKENIIDESGMPKERFSAEFPKEGPSILRIQQVVRGDSAAYFCASSPSDNQETQYFGPGTRLLVL.

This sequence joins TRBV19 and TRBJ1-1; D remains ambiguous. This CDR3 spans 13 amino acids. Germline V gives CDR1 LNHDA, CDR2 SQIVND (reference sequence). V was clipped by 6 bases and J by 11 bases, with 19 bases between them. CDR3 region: CASRANWGSRAFF. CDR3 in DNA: TGTGCCAGTAGAGCAAACTGGGGTTCGAGGGCTTTCTTT.

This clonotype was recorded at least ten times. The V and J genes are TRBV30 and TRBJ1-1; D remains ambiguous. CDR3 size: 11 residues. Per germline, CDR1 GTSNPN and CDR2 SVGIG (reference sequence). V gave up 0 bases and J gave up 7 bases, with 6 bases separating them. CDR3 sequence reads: CAWSVAVEAFF. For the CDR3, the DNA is TGTGCCTGGAGTGTAGCCGTTGAAGCTTTCTTT. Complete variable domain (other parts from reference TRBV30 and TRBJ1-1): SQTIHQWPATLVQPVGSPLSLECTVEGTSNPNLYWYRQAAGRGLQLLFYSVGIGQISSEVPQNLSASRPQDRQFILSSKKLLLSDSGFYLCAWSVAVEAFFGQGTRLTVV.

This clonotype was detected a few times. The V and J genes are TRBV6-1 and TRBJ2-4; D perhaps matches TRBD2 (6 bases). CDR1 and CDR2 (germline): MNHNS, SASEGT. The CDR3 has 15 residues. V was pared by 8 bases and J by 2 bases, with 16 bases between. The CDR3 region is CASRRGGQTKNIQYF. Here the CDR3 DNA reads TGTGCCAGCCGGAGGGGAGGCCAGACCAAAAACATTCAGTACTTC.

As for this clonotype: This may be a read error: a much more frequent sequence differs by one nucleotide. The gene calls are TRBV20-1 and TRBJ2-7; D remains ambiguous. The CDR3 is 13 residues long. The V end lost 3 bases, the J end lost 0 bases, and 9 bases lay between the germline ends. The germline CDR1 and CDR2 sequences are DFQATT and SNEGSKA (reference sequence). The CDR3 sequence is CSASARSSYEQYF. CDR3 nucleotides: TGCAGTGCTAGTGCCAGGAGCTCCTACGAGCAGTACTTC.

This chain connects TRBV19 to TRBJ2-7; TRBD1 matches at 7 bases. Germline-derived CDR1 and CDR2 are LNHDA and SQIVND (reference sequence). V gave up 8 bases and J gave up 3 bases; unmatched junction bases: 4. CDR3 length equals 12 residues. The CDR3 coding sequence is TGTGCCAGTGGAAGACAGGGCTACGAGCAGTACTTC. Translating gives CASGRQGYEQYF. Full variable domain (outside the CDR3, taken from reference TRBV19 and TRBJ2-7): DGGITQSPKYLFRKEGQNVTLSCEQNLNHDAMYWYRQDPGQGLRLIYYSQIVNDFQKGDIAEGYSVSREKKESFPLTVTSAQKNPTAFYLCASGRQGYEQYFGPGTRLTVT.

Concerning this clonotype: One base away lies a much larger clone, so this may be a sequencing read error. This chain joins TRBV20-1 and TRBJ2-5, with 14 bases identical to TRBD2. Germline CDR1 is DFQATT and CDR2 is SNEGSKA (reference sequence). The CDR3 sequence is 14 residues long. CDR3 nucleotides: TGCGGTCGACTAGCGGGAGGGATAGGAGAGACCCAGTACTTC. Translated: CGRLAGGIGETQYF.

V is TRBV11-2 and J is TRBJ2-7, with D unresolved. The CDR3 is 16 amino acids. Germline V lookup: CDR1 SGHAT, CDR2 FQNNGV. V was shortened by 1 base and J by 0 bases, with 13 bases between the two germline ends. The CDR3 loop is CASSLVSGRRSYEQYF. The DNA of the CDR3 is TGTGCCAGCAGCTTAGTCTCAGGACGCCGCTCCTACGAGCAGTACTTC. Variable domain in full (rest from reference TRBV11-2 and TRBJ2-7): EAGVAQSPRYKIIEKRQSVAFWCNPISGHATLYWYQQILGQGPKLLIQFQNNGVVDDSQLPKDRFSAERLKGVDSTLKIQPAKLEDSAVYLCASSLVSGRRSYEQYFGPGTRLTVT.

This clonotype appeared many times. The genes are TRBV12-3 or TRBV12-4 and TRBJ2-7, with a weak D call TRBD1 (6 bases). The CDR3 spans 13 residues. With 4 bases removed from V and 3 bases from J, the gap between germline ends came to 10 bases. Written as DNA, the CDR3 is TGTGCCAGCAGTTCCGGGACAATCTACGAGCAGTACTTC. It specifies CASSSGTIYEQYF.

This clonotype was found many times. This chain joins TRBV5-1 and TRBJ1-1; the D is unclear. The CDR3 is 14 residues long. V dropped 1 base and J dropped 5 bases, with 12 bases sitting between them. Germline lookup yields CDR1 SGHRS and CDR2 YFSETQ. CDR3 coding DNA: TGCGCCAGCAGCTTGTCTCCGGGCGCGACTGAAGCTTTCTTT. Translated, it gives CASSLSPGATEAFF.

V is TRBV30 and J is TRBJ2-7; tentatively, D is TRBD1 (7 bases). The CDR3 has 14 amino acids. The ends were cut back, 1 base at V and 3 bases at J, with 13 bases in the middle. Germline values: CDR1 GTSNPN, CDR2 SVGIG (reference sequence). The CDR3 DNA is TGTGCCTGGAGTGGGGGGCAGGGGGGCTACGAGCAGTACTTC. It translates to CAWSGGQGGYEQYF.

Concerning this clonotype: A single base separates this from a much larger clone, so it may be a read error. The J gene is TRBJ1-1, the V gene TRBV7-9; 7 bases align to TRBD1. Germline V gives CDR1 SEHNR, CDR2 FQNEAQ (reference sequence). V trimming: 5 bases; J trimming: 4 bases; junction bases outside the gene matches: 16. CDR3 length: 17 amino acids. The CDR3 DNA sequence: TGTGCCAGCAGCCCGGGACAGCTATCCCTTCGGGGCACTGAAGCTTTCTTT. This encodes CASSPGQLSLRGTEAFF. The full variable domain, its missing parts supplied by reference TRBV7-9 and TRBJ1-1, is DTGVSQNPRHKITKRGQNVTFRCDPISEHNRLYWYRQTLGQGPEFLTYFQNEAQLEKSRLLSDRFSAERPKGSFSTLEIQRTEQGDSAMYLCASSPGQLSLRGTEAFFGQGTRLTVV.